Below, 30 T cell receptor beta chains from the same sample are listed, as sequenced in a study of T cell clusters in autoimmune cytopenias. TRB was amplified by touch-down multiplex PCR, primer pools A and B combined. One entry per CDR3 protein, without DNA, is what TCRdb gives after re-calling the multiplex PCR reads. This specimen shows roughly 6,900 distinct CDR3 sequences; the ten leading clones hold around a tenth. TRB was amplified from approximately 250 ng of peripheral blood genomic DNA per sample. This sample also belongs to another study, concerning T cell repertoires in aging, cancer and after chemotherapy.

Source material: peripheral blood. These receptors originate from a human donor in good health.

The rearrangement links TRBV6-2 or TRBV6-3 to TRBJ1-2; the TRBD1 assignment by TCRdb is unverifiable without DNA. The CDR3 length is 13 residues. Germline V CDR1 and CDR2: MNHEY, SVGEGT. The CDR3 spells CASSLQDNYGYTF.

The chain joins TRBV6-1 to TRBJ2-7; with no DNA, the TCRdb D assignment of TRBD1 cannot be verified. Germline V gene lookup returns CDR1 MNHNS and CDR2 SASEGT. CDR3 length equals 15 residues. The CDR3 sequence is CATRFTTGAAYEQYF.

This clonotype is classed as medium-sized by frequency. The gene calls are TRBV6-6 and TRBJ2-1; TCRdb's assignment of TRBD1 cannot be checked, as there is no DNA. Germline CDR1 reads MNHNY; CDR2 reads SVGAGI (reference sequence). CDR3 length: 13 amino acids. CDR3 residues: CASRRQGAGEQFF.

CDR3 residues: CASSPRHGTGNEKLFF. This chain connects TRBV18 to TRBJ1-4; TCRdb indicates TRBD1, and absent DNA this call remains unverified. Germline V gene sequence: CDR1 KGHSH, CDR2 LQKENI. The CDR3 length is 16 residues.

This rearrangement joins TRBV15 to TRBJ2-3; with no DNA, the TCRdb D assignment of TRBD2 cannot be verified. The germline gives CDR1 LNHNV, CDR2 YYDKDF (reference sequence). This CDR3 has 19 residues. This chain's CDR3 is CATSRETPVLAGSTDTQYF. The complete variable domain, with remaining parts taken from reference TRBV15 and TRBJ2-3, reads DAMVIQNPRYQVTQFGKPVTLSCSQTLNHNVMYWYQQKSSQAPKLLFHYYDKDFNNEADTPDNFQSRRPNTSFCFLDIRSPGLGDTAMYLCATSRETPVLAGSTDTQYFGPGTRLTVL.

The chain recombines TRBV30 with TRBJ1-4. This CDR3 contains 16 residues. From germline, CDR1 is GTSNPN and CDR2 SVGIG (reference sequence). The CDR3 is CAWSFILGATNEKLFF.

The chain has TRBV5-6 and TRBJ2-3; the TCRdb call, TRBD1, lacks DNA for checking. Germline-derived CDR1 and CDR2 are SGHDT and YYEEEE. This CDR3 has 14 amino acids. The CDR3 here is CASSLLGAPDTQYF.

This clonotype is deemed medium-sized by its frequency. Here the CDR3 reads CASRPSGGATDTQYF. V and J are TRBV6-2 or TRBV6-3 and TRBJ2-3; TCRdb proposes TRBD2, but this gene call is untestable without DNA. The germline CDR1 and CDR2 sequences are MNHEY and SVGEGT. The CDR3 length is 15 residues.

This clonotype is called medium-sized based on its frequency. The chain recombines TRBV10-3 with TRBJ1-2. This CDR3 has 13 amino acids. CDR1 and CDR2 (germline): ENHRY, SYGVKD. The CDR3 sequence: CAIREGLIYGYTF.

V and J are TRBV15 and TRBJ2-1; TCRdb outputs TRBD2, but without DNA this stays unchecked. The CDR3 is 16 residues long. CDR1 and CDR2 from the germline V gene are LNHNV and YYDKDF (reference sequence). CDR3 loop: CATSSSSGRVYNEQFF.

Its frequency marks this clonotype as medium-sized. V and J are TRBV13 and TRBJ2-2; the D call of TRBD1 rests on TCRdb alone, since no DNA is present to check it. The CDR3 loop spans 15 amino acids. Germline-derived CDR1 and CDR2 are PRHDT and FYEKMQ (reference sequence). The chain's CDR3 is CASRQPGRHAGELFF. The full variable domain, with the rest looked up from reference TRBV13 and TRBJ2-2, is AAGVIQSPRHLIKEKRETATLKCYPIPRHDTVYWYQQGPGQDPQFLISFYEKMQSDKGSIPDRFSAQQFSDYHSELNMSSLELGDSALYFCASRQPGRHAGELFFGEGSRLTVL.

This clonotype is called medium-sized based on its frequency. The CDR3: CASRRGYNEQFF. This chain joins TRBV19 and TRBJ2-1; the D call from TCRdb, TRBD1, cannot be confirmed without DNA. The CDR3 contains 12 residues. CDR1 is LNHDA, CDR2 SQIVND, per germline (reference sequence).

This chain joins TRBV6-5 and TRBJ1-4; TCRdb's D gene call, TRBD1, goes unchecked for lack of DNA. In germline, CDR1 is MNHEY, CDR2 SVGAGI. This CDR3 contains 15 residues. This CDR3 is CASSYRGSDNEKLFF.

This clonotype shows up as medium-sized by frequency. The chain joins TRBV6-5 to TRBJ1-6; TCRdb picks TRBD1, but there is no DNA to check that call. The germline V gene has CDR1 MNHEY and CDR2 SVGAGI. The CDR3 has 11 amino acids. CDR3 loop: CASSSGTGFYF.

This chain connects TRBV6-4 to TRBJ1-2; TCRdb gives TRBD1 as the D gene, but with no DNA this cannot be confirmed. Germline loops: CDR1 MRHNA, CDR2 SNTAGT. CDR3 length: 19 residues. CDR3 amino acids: CASSYSRGRPLFPNYGYTF.

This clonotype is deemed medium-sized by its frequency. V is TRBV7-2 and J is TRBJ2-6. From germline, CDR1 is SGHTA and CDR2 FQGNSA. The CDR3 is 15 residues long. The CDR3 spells CASSKSTSGANVLTF.

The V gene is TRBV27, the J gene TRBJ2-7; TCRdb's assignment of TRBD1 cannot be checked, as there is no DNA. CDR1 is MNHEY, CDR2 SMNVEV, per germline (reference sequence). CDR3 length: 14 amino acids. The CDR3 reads CASSVDRDSYEQYF.

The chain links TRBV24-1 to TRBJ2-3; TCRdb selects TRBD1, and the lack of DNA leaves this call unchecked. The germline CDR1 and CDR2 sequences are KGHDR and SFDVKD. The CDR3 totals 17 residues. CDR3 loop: CATSDPSLTGSADTQYF.

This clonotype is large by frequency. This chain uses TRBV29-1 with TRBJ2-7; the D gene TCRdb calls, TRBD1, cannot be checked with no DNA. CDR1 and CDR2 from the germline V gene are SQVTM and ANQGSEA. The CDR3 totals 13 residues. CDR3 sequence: CSVATGGSYEQYF.

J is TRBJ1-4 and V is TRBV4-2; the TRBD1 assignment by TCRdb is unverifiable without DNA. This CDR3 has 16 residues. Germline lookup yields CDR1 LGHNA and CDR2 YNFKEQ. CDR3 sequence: CASSQDGGQGAEKLFF.

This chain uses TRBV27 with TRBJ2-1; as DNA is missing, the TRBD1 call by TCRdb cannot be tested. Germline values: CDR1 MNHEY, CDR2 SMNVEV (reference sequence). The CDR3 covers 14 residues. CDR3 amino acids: CASSLWDSNNEQFF.

CDR3: CASSGSGFAQFF. This chain joins TRBV12-3 or TRBV12-4 and TRBJ2-1. This CDR3 is built from 12 residues.

The CDR3 reads CASSPQSPQPQHF. The chain combines TRBV7-2 with TRBJ1-5. Germline values: CDR1 SGHTA, CDR2 FQGNSA. This CDR3 contains 13 residues.

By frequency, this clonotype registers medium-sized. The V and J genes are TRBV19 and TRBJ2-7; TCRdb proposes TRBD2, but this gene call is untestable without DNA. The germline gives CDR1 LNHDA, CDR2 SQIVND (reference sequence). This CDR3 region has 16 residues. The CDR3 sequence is CASSNSGLPNGYEQYF.

Here the CDR3 reads CASSSLPGGAEQYF. This rearrangement joins TRBV12-3 or TRBV12-4 to TRBJ2-7; TCRdb names TRBD1, which stays unverified in the absence of DNA. CDR3 length: 14 amino acids.

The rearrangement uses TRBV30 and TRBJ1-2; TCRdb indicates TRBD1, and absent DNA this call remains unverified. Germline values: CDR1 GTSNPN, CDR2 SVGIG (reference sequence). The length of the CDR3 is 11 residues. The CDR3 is CAWSSRSGYTF.

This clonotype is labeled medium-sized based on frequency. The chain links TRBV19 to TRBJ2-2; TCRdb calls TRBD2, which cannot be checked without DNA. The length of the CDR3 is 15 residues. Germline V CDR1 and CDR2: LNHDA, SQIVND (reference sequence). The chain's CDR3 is CASSRAGGDTGELFF. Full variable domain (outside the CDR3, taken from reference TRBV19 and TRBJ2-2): DGGITQSPKYLFRKEGQNVTLSCEQNLNHDAMYWYRQDPGQGLRLIYYSQIVNDFQKGDIAEGYSVSREKKESFPLTVTSAQKNPTAFYLCASSRAGGDTGELFFGEGSRLTVL.

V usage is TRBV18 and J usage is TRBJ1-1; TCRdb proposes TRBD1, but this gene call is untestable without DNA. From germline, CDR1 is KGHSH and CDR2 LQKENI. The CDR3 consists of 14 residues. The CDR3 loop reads CASSPLGGRAEAFF.

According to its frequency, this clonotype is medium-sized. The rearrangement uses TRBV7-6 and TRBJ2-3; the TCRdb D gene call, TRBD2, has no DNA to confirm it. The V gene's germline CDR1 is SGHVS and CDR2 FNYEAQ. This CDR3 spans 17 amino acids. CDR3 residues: CASSSPVLAGAGDTQYF.

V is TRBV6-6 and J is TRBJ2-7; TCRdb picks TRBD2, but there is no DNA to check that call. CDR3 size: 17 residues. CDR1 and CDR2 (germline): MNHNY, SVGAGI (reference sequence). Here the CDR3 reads CASTKPGTSGGNYEQYF.